This TCR beta chain was obtained from a study of blood T cell repertoires in COVID-19. Study at large: The origin of the acute and convalescent COVID-19 samples was the United States, Italy and Spain. From T cells, B-cell-depleted T cells, or PBMCs came the material, which was cDNA or gDNA.

The V gene's germline CDR1 is LGHNA and CDR2 YNFKEQ. The CDR3 has 18 amino acids. J lost 0 bases, V lost 4 bases, and 12 bases had no gene match. The protocol was immunoSEQ multiplex PCR, while the TCRdb copy is restricted to in-frame clones and leaves out a portion. The data hold fewer than 130,000 clones, with less than 75% observed a single time. The chain employs TRBV4-2 and TRBJ1-3; TRBD1 matches at 7 bases. Sequencing input: peripheral blood. The receptor comes from a woman aged 60-75 years with acute or convalescent COVID-19. The CDR3 is CASSRTPGQPISGNTIYF. CDR3 DNA sequence: TGTGCCAGCAGCCGGACCCCGGGACAGCCTATCTCTGGAAACACCATATATTTT.